Below, one TCR beta chain is given with its context. Its matching antigen is unknown. It is unclear where the CDR3 begins or ends on the DNA, so no DNA is shown, and the CDR3 is as TCRdb lists it. Researchers amplified the TCR beta CDR3 regions from RNA transcripts. RT-PCR in the first round (using the HTBI primer set) targeted the TCR CDR3. Via MiXCR, TCRdb re-called the multiplex PCR reads, giving one row per CDR3 protein. The table shows 550,000 to 700,000 distinct CDR3 sequences, with under 60% occurring only once. This sample is drawn from a study of T cells in Graves' hyperthyroidism and ophthalmopathy. Study results and limitations: Ophthalmopathy was distinguished from stable hyperthyroidism by 13 V-J signatures. In blood, most of the thyroid clonotypes expanded above 0.001 were also present.

Germline CDR1 is DFQATT and CDR2 is SNEGSKA (reference sequence). The CDR3 is 14 amino acids long, termini counted. Those patients with uncontrolled infection, other autoimmune disease, pregnancy or lactation were excluded. The sequencing sample was made of peripheral blood or thyroid tissue (not recorded which). The receptor comes from an adult woman with Graves' disease, either hyperthyroidism or ophthalmopathy (not recorded which). This rearrangement joins TRBV20-1 to TRBJ2-7; the DNA was not compared with TRBD1, the D call given in the table. The CDR3 reads CCASSLLGEYEQYF.